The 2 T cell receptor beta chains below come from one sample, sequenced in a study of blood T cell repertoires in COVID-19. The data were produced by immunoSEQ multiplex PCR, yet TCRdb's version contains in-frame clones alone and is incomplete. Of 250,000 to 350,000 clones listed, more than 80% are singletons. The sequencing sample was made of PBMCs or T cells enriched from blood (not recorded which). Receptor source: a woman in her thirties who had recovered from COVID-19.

CDR3 coding DNA: TGTGCCAGCAGCTTGGGCCCTGGGCAGATCTCCTACGAGCAGTACTTC. Its protein product is CASSLGPGQISYEQYF. The chain links TRBV5-4 to TRBJ2-7; D gene unclear. Trimming took off 0 bases at V and 0 bases at J, with 13 bases between the two ends. Germline CDR1 is SGHNT and CDR2 is YYREEE (reference sequence). The CDR3 spans 16 residues.

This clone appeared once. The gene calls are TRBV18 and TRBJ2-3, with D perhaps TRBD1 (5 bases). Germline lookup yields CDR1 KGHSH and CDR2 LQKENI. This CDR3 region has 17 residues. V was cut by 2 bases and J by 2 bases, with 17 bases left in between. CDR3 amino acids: CASSPMKGVISTDTQYF. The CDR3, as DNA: TGTGCCAGCTCACCAATGAAAGGGGTGATTTCCACAGATACGCAGTATTTT.